This entry concerns a single T cell receptor (beta chain). Its specificity is not known. The PCR used 60 Vbeta and 13 Jbeta primers. Sequencing used immunoSEQ multiplex PCR; TCRdb keeps in-frame clones, though not all of them. Altogether under 150,000 clones are present, over 55% being singletons, with the ten largest covering approximately 2%. The ends were cut back, 4 bases at V and 0 bases at J, with 7 bases in the middle. The germline CDR1 and CDR2 sequences are SQVTM and ANQGSEA. The CDR3 is 12 residues long. This entry is derived from a study of cytomegalovirus exposure and HLA in healthy donors. General study findings and limits: Cytomegalovirus-associated status was assigned to some 180 TCR beta chains. Presence/absence analyses assumed roughly uniform sequencing depth across donors.

The receptor was isolated from a middle-aged man in good health and CMV-seronegative. The rearrangement uses TRBV29-1 and TRBJ2-7; D is ambiguous. The sequenced sample consisted of PBMCs. For the CDR3, the DNA is TGCAGCGTTGGGGCTGACTCCTACGAGCAGTACTTC. The encoded protein is CSVGADSYEQYF.